The clone carrying this T cell receptor beta chain occurred many times. Its matching antigen is unknown. This sample stems from a study of regulatory T cells in long-lasting Graves disease. Both iRepertoire HTBI primers and Arm-PCR of CDR3 regions were used to build the TCR beta libraries. Via MiXCR, TCRdb re-called the multiplex PCR reads, giving one row per CDR3 protein. Here the sample spans hundreds of thousands of distinct CDR3 sequences, approximately 13% being singletons. The study's findings and limits: Favoring TRBV28, TRBJ1-2 and TRBJ2-5 was a feature seen in persistent disease.

This CDR3 comprises 18 residues. Between the trimmed V and J ends, which lost 1 base and 2 bases, there was a span of 20 bases. Germline V gives CDR1 SEHNR, CDR2 FQNEAQ (reference sequence). Time point of the sample: newly diagnosed GD, antithyroid drugs for less than 3 months. PBMCs provided the RNA from which the TCR library was made. The same specimen was also included in a second study, on T cells in Graves' hyperthyroidism and ophthalmopathy. As that report states: RT-PCR in the first round (using the HTBI primer set) targeted the TCR CDR3.

The V gene is TRBV7-9, the J gene TRBJ1-1; no clear D gene. This clonotype was obtained from a young man with Graves disease. The sample in question was peripheral blood mononuclear cells (PBMCs), obtained at new diagnosis, from a patient treated with antithyroid drugs. This CDR3 is CASSLGHLRRPANTEAFF. CDR3 nucleotides: TGTGCCAGCAGCTTAGGACACCTTCGACGGCCGGCTAACACTGAAGCTTTCTTT. Full variable domain (rest looked up from reference TRBV7-9 and TRBJ1-1): DTGVSQNPRHKITKRGQNVTFRCDPISEHNRLYWYRQTLGQGPEFLTYFQNEAQLEKSRLLSDRFSAERPKGSFSTLEIQRTEQGDSAMYLCASSLGHLRRPANTEAFFGQGTRLTVV.